Shown below are 16 T cell receptor beta chains from a single sample sequenced in a study of blood T cell repertoires in COVID-19. The assay was immunoSEQ multiplex PCR, and TCRdb's table has in-frame clones only and misses some. This sample has about 220,000 clones; roughly 80% occur once, and the top ten carry 2.3%. Sequenced input: peripheral blood. These receptors came from a woman aged 60-75 years with acute or convalescent COVID-19.

The chain is built from TRBV10-2 and TRBJ2-1; TRBD1 aligns across 11 bases. This CDR3 is 15 amino acids long. Germline V gives CDR1 WSHSY, CDR2 SAAADI. J was trimmed by 8 bases and V by 4 bases; bases with no gene match: 7. The CDR3 region has the DNA TGCGCCAGCAGTGGAGGACAGGGGGCGATCTATGAGCAGTTCTTC. Its translation: CASSGGQGAIYEQFF.

This clone has only a few counts. DNA of the CDR3: TGTGCCAGCAGTCGACAGGGTTCCCGGGCCAACGTCCTGACTTTC. Residues: CASSRQGSRANVLTF. The chain has TRBV6-2 or TRBV6-3 and TRBJ2-6; 7 nucleotides align to TRBD1. The length of the CDR3 is 15 residues. V dropped 5 bases and J dropped 5; count of bases not matched to a gene: 6. Germline V gene data show CDR1 as MNHEY and CDR2 as SVGEGT.

The chain combines TRBV7-2 with TRBJ2-7, with 9 bases that match TRBD2. Germline CDR1 is SGHTA and CDR2 is FQGNSA. Unmatched junction bases numbered 8, after V lost 0 bases and J lost 2 bases. This CDR3 comprises 17 residues. In DNA, the CDR3 is TGTGCCAGCAGCTTAGCGCTGGCTAGCGGGGATCCCTACGAGCAGTACTTC. Translation gives CASSLALASGDPYEQYF.

This rearrangement joins TRBV19 to TRBJ1-4; possible D gene TRBD1, 6 bases. The CDR3 has 19 amino acids. V was shortened by 5 bases and J by 2 bases, with 24 bases between the two germline ends. Germline-derived CDR1 and CDR2 are LNHDA and SQIVND (reference sequence). CDR3: CASSPHERRGGPTNEKLFF. As DNA, the CDR3 is TGTGCCAGTAGTCCCCACGAAAGGAGGGGGGGGCCTACTAATGAAAAACTGTTTTTT. Full variable domain (remainder filled in from reference TRBV19 and TRBJ1-4): DGGITQSPKYLFRKEGQNVTLSCEQNLNHDAMYWYRQDPGQGLRLIYYSQIVNDFQKGDIAEGYSVSREKKESFPLTVTSAQKNPTAFYLCASSPHERRGGPTNEKLFFGSGTQLSVL.

The rearrangement links TRBV28 to TRBJ2-5, with a possible D match to TRBD1 (5 bases). The CDR3 extends over 14 amino acids. Germline assignment: CDR1 MDHEN and CDR2 SYDVKM. V was pared by 6 bases and J by 0 bases, with 11 bases between. CDR3 bases: TGTGCCAGCAGCCCGGACATGTACCAAGAGACCCAGTACTTC. Translating it yields CASSPDMYQETQYF.

The rearrangement joins TRBV20-1 to TRBJ2-5; 9 nucleotides align to TRBD2. Germline trimming cut 3 bases from V and 1 base from J; bases unmatched to any gene: 6. Germline V gene sequence: CDR1 DFQATT, CDR2 SNEGSKA (reference sequence). CDR3 length equals 15 residues. CDR3 DNA: TGCAGTGCTAGTGGCGGGCGGGGGGGCCAAGAGACCCAGTACTTC. Its translation is CSASGGRGGQETQYF.

The chain employs TRBV4-1 and TRBJ2-3; D perhaps matches TRBD2 (6 bases). The CDR3 length is 16 residues. In germline, CDR1 is MGHRA, CDR2 YSYEKL. Trimming stripped 4 bases from V and 0 bases from J, with 14 bases between. CDR3 in amino acids: CASSLRLGSSTDTQYF. In DNA, the CDR3 is TGCGCCAGCAGCCTACGACTAGGATCTAGCACAGATACGCAGTATTTT.

This sequence joins TRBV6-1 and TRBJ1-5, with D possibly being TRBD1 (6 bases). Per the germline V gene, CDR1 is MNHNS and CDR2 is SASEGT. This CDR3 has 17 amino acids. V dropped 1 base and J dropped 5 bases, with 18 bases sitting between them. CDR3 residues: CASSEVTGRRVDQPQHF. Here the CDR3 DNA reads TGTGCCAGCAGTGAAGTCACAGGGAGACGGGTCGATCAGCCCCAGCATTTT.

The rearrangement uses TRBV7-9 and TRBJ2-2; 8 positions agree with TRBD2. CDR3 length: 16 residues. The V gene end was trimmed by 5 bases and the J gene end by 3 bases; junction bases not matched to a gene: 8. Germline CDR1 is SEHNR and CDR2 is FQNEAQ (reference sequence). As DNA, the CDR3 is TGTGCCAGCAGCCCCACGGGACTAGAGTACACCGGGGAGCTGTTTTTT. Translating gives CASSPTGLEYTGELFF. The full variable domain, completed using reference TRBV7-9 and TRBJ2-2, is DTGVSQNPRHKITKRGQNVTFRCDPISEHNRLYWYRQTLGQGPEFLTYFQNEAQLEKSRLLSDRFSAERPKGSFSTLEIQRTEQGDSAMYLCASSPTGLEYTGELFFGEGSRLTVL.

The V gene is TRBV3-1 (or the pseudogene TRBV3-2), the J gene TRBJ1-6; 7 bases align to TRBD1. The J segment lost 6 bases and the V segment lost 1 base, leaving 9 bases of the junction unmatched. The CDR3 has 17 residues. Germline V gene sequence: CDR1 LGHDT, CDR2 YNNKEL (reference sequence). The chain's CDR3 is CASSQVGQGVGNSPLHF. The CDR3 DNA is TGTGCCAGCAGCCAAGTTGGGCAGGGGGTAGGTAATTCACCCCTCCACTTT.

The V and J genes are TRBV2 and TRBJ1-5, with no clear D. Trimming took 8 bases from V and 2 from J, leaving 10 bases between them. The germline V gene has CDR1 SNHLY and CDR2 FYNNEI. The CDR3 length is 13 residues. The CDR3 DNA follows: TGTGCCAGCGATCGGGGAGGCAATCAGCCCCAGCATTTT. This encodes CASDRGGNQPQHF.

CDR3 in amino acids: CASSLTGHPYEQYF. For the CDR3, the DNA is TGTGCCAGCAGCCTCACGGGACACCCCTACGAGCAGTACTTC. The chain joins TRBV5-6 to TRBJ2-7, with TRBD1 as a possible D gene (6 bases). Looked up from germline, CDR1 is SGHDT and CDR2 is YYEEEE. The V end was cut by 4 bases, the J end by 2 bases, with 13 bases between. The CDR3 extends over 14 amino acids.

This clone was counted between two and nine times. The rearrangement links TRBV5-6 to TRBJ1-1; no clear D gene. CDR1 and CDR2 from the germline V gene are SGHDT and YYEEEE. CDR3 length: 12 residues. With 3 bases removed from V and 2 bases from J, the gap between germline ends came to 5 bases. This chain's CDR3 is CASSSSNTEAFF. The CDR3 region has the DNA TGTGCCAGCAGCTCGAGTAACACTGAAGCTTTCTTT. Full variable domain (outside the CDR3, taken from reference TRBV5-6 and TRBJ1-1): DAGVTQSPTHLIKTRGQQVTLRCSPKSGHDTVSWYQQALGQGPQFIFQYYEEEERQRGNFPDRFSGHQFPNYSSELNVNALLLGDSALYLCASSSSNTEAFFGQGTRLTVV.

The CDR3 DNA is TGTGCCTGGAGTGGGGAGACAGGTAGTTCACCCCTCCACTTT. Its translation: CAWSGETGSSPLHF. The V and J genes are TRBV30 and TRBJ1-6, with D maybe TRBD1 (6 bases). CDR3 size: 14 residues. Trimming stripped 1 base from V and 9 bases from J, with 13 bases between. Germline assignment: CDR1 GTSNPN and CDR2 SVGIG (reference sequence).

This chain links TRBV3-1 (or the pseudogene TRBV3-2) with TRBJ2-3, with a tentative D call TRBD1 (5 bases). Trimming left V 4 bases short and J 11 bases short, with 16 bases between. This CDR3 comprises 13 residues. CDR1 LGHDT and CDR2 YNNKEL come from the germline V gene (reference sequence). The CDR3 DNA reads TGTGCCAGCAGCCCCTCCCAGGAAAGGGGGCAGTATTTT. Translating gives CASSPSQERGQYF.

The rearrangement joins TRBV6-2 or TRBV6-3 to TRBJ2-7; 12 bases fit TRBD1. The CDR3 covers 17 residues. The V gene end was trimmed by 5 bases and the J gene end by 5 bases; junction bases not matched to a gene: 13. CDR1 and CDR2 (germline): MNHEY, SVGEGT. The CDR3 coding sequence is TGTGCCAGCAGTCCGTCTCGCCTTCGGGACAGGGGGCACGAGCAGTACTTC. Amino acids: CASSPSRLRDRGHEQYF.